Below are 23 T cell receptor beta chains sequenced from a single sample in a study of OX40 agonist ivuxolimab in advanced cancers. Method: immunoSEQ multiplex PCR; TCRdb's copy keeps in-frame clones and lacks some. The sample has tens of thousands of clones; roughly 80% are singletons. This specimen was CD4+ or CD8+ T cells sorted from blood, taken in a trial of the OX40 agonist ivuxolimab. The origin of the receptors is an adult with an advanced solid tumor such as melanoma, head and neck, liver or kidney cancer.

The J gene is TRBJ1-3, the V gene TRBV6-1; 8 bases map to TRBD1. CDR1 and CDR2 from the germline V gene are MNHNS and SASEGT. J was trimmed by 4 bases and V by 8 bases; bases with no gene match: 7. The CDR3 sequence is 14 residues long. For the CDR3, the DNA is TGTGCCAGCCAAACGGACAGGGCAGGAAACACCATATATTTT. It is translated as CASQTDRAGNTIYF.

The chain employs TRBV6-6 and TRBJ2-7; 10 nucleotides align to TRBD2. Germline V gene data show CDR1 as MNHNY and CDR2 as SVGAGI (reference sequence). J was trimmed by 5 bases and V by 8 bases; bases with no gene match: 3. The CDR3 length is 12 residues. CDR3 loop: CASDLAGDEQYF. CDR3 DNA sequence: TGTGCCAGCGACCTAGCGGGGGACGAGCAGTACTTC.

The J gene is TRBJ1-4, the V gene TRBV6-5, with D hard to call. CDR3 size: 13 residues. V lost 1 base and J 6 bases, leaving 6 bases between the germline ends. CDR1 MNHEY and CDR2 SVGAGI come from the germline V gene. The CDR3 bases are TGTGCCAGCAGTTACTTTAAGGATGAAAAACTGTTTTTT. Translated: CASSYFKDEKLFF.

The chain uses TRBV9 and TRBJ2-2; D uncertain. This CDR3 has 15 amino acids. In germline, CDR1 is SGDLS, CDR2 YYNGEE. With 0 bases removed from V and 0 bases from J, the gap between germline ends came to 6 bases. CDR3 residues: CASSVGGSNTGELFF. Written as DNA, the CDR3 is TGTGCCAGCAGCGTAGGAGGTTCGAACACCGGGGAGCTGTTTTTT.

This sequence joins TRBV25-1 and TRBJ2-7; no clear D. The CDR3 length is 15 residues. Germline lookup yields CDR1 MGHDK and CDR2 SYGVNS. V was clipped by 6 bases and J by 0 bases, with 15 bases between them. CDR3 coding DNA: TGTGCCAGCAGCGCCGGTTTGGCAGCCTCCTACGAGCAGTACTTC. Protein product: CASSAGLAASYEQYF.

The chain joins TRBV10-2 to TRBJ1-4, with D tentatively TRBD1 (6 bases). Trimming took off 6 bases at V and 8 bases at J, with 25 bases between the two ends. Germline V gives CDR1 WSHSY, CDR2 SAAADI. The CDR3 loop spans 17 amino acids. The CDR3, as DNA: TGCGCCAGCAGACAAACAGGGTCGGCGAAATTAAGCGAAAAACTGTTTTTT. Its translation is CASRQTGSAKLSEKLFF.

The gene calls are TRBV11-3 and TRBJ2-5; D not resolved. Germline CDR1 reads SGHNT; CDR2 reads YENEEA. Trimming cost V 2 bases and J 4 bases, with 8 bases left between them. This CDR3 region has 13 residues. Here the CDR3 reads CASSLTARETQYF. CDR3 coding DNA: TGTGCCAGCAGCTTAACCGCCCGAGAGACCCAGTACTTC. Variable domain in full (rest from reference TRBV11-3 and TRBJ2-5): EAGVVQSPRYKIIEKKQPVAFWCNPISGHNTLYWYLQNLGQGPELLIRYENEEAVDDSQLPKDRFSAERLKGVDSTLKIQPAELGDSAVYLCASSLTARETQYFGPGTRLLVL.

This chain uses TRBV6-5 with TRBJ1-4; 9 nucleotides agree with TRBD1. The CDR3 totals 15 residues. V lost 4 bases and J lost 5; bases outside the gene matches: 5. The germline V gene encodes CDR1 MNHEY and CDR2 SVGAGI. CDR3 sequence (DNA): TGTGCCAGCAGTTCCGAGACAGGGGGAAATGAAAAACTGTTTTTT. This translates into CASSSETGGNEKLFF.

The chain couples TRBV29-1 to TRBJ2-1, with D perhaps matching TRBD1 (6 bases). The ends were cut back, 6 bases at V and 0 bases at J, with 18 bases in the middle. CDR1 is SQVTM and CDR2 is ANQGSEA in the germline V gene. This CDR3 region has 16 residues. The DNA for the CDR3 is TGCAGCGTAGACCTGACAGGATTAAGCTCCTACAATGAGCAGTTCTTC. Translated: CSVDLTGLSSYNEQFF.

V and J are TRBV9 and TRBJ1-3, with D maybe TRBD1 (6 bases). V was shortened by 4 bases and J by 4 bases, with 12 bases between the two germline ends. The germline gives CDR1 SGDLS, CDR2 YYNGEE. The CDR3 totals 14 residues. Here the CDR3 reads CASSPRDNGNTIYF. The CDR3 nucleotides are TGTGCCAGCAGCCCACGGGACAACGGAAACACCATATATTTT.

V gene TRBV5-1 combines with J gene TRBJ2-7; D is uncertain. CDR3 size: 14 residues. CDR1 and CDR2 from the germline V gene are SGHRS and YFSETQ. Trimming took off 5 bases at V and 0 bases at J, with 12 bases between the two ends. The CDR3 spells CASSPDASSYEQYF. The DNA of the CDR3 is TGCGCCAGCAGTCCGGACGCGAGCTCCTACGAGCAGTACTTC.

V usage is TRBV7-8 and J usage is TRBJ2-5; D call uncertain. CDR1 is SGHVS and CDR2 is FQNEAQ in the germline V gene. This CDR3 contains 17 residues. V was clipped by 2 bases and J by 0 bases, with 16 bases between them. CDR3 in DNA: TGTGCCAGCAGCTTAAGTAACTTGCCGAGACACCAAGAGACCCAGTACTTC. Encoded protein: CASSLSNLPRHQETQYF.

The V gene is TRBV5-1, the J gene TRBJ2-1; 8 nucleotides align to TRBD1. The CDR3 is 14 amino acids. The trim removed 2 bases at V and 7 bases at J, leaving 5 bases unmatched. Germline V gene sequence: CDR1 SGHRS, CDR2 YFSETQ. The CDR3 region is CASSLGRGRNEQFF. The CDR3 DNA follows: TGCGCCAGCAGCTTAGGCAGGGGGCGGAATGAGCAGTTCTTC.

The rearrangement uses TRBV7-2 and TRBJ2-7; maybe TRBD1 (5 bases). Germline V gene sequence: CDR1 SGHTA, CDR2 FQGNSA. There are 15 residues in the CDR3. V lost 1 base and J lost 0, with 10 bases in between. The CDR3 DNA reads TGTGCCAGCAGCTTAGTCCGACAGAGCTCCTACGAGCAGTACTTC. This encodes CASSLVRQSSYEQYF.

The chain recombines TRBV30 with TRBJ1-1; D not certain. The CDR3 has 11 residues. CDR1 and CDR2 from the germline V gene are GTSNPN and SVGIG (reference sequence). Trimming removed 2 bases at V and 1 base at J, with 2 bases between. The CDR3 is CAWSTNTEAFF. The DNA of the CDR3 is TGTGCCTGGAGTACGAACACTGAAGCTTTCTTT.

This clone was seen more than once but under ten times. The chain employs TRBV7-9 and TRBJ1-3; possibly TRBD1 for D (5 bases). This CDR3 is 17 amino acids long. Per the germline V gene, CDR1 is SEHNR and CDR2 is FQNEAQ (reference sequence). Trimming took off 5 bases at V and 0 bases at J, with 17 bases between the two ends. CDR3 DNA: TGTGCCAGCAGCCGGGGGGAATCAAGGACCTCTGGAAACACCATATATTTT. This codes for CASSRGESRTSGNTIYF.

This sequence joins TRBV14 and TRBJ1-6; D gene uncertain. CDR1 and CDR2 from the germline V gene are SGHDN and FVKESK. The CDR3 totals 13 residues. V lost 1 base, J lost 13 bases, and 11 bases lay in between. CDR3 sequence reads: CASSQATRVPLHF. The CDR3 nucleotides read TGTGCCAGCAGCCAAGCTACGAGGGTCCCCCTCCACTTT.

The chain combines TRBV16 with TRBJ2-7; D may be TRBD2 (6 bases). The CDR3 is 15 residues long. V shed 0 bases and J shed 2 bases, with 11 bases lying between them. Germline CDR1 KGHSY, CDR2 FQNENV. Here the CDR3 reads CASSQSMGGPYEQYF. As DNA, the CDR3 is TGTGCCAGCAGCCAATCGATGGGGGGACCCTACGAGCAGTACTTC.

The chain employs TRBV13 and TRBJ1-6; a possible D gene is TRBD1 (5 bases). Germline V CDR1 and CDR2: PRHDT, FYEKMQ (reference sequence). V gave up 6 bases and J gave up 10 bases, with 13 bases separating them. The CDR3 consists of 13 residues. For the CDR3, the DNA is TGTGCCAGCAGATCGACCGGGACCTCACCCCTCCACTTT. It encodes CASRSTGTSPLHF.

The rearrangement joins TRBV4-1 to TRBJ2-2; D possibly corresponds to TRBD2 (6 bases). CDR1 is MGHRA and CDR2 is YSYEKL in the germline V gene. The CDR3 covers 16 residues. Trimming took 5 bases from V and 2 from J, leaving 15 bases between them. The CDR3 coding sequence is TGCGCCAGCAGCTGGCGCCGGGACTCAAACACCGGGGAGCTGTTTTTT. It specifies CASSWRRDSNTGELFF.

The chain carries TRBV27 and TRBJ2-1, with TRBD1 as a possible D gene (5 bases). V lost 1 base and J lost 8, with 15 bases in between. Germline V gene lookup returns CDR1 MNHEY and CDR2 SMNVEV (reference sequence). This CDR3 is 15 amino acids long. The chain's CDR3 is CASSLFGRDLDEQFF. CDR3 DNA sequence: TGTGCCAGCAGTTTATTCGGCAGGGATTTGGATGAGCAGTTCTTC.

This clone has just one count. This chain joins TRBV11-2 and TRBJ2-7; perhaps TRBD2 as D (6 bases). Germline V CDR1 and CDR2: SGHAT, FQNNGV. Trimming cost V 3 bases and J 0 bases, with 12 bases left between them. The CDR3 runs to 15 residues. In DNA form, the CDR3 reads TGTGCCAGCAGCTTGTCAGGAGGGGTCTCCTACGAGCAGTACTTC. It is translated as CASSLSGGVSYEQYF. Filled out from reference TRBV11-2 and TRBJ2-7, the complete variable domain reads EAGVAQSPRYKIIEKRQSVAFWCNPISGHATLYWYQQILGQGPKLLIQFQNNGVVDDSQLPKDRFSAERLKGVDSTLKIQPAKLEDSAVYLCASSLSGGVSYEQYFGPGTRLTVT.

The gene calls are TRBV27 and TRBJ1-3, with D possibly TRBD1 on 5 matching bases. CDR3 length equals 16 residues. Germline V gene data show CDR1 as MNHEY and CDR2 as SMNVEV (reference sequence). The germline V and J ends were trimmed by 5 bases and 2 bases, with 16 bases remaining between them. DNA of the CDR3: TGTGCCAGCAGTATATACAGGCCGGAAACTGGAAACACCATATATTTT. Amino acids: CASSIYRPETGNTIYF.